These 20 T cell receptor beta chains share one sample of origin, sequenced in a study of T cells in women clearing cervical HPV infection. Profiling relied on immunoSEQ multiplex PCR, and the TCRdb table lists in-frame clones only, not all of them. Found here are 30,000 to 40,000 clones; the top ten clones hold 1.4%. Sequencing input: blood buffy coat. The receptors originated from a woman aged 18-69 years with a cervical HPV16 infection that either progressed to CIN3+ or cleared (not recorded which).

In the case of this clone: The read ends 3 residues shy of where the CDR3 ends; the end is completed using the germline J gene. This chain uses TRBV6-1 with TRBJ1-1, with D maybe TRBD1 (6 bases). This CDR3 has 13 amino acids. The germline V and J ends were trimmed by 4 bases and 5 bases, with 11 bases remaining between them. Germline CDR1 is MNHNS and CDR2 is SASEGT. The chain's CDR3 is CASSGQDVTEAFF. Partial CDR3 DNA: TGTGCCAGCAGTGGACAGGACGTTACTGAA.

Comment on this clone: The read is 3 residues too short to cover the CDR3 end, so that end is filled in from the germline J gene. The V gene is TRBV30, the J gene TRBJ2-7, with 7 bases fitting TRBD1. CDR3 size: 16 residues. V was pared by 0 bases and J by 1 base, with 9 bases of the junction left unmatched. Germline loops: CDR1 GTSNPN, CDR2 SVGIG (reference sequence). CDR3 residues: CAWSVTHRGLSYEQYF. The CDR3 bases that were read are TGTGCCTGGAGTGTAACTCACAGGGGTCTATCCTACGAG. The complete variable domain, with remaining parts taken from reference TRBV30 and TRBJ2-7, reads SQTIHQWPATLVQPVGSPLSLECTVEGTSNPNLYWYRQAAGRGLQLLFYSVGIGQISSEVPQNLSASRPQDRQFILSSKKLLLSDSGFYLCAWSVTHRGLSYEQYFGPGTRLTVT.

Turning to this clone: The read terminates 3 residues ahead of where the CDR3 ends, so the germline J gene completes it. The chain recombines TRBV18 with TRBJ1-2; D unresolved. This CDR3 spans 14 amino acids. Per germline, CDR1 KGHSH and CDR2 LQKENI. Incomplete CDR3 DNA: TGTGCCAGCTCACTTAGGGTCGGCACAGATACC. It codes for CASSLRVGTDT. The CDR3, in full, reads CASSLRVGTDTYTF.

About this clone itself: Read coverage stops 3 residues before the CDR3 terminus; the germline J gene supplies the remainder. The chain is built from TRBV20-1 and TRBJ2-1, with 8 nucleotides matching TRBD2. CDR3 length: 14 amino acids. The trim removed 6 bases at V and 3 bases at J, leaving 7 bases unmatched. Germline CDR1 DFQATT, CDR2 SNEGSKA (reference sequence). The part of the CDR3 DNA that was read is TGCAGTGCAGAGGGGACTAGTTACTACAATGAG. Protein: CSAEGTSYYNE. The entire CDR3 protein is CSAEGTSYYNEQFF.

As concerns this clone: The read comes to an end 3 residues before the CDR3 does, leaving the germline J gene to fill in the end. This chain connects TRBV7-2 to TRBJ1-4, with D possibly matching TRBD1 (5 bases). Germline V gene lookup returns CDR1 SGHTA and CDR2 FQGNSA. The CDR3 is 15 residues long. The CDR3 bases that were read are TGTGCCAGCAGCTTAGGTCCGGGCGGGGCCAACGTA. This sequence encodes CASSLGPGGANV. The entire CDR3 protein is CASSLGPGGANVLFF.

Turning to this clone: The read ends 3 residues early relative to the CDR3; the germline J gene fills the gap. This chain joins TRBV7-9 and TRBJ2-3; 7 nucleotides agree with TRBD2. This CDR3 has 13 amino acids. The J segment lost 6 bases and the V segment lost 4 bases, leaving 4 bases of the junction unmatched. Germline assignment: CDR1 SEHNR and CDR2 FQNEAQ (reference sequence). Partial CDR3 DNA: TGTGCCAGCAGCTCCACTAGCGCCGATACG. Encoded protein: CASSSTSADT. The entire CDR3 protein reads CASSSTSADTQYF. Using reference TRBV7-9 and TRBJ2-3 for the parts outside the CDR3, the full variable domain is DTGVSQNPRHKITKRGQNVTFRCDPISEHNRLYWYRQTLGQGPEFLTYFQNEAQLEKSRLLSDRFSAERPKGSFSTLEIQRTEQGDSAMYLCASSSTSADTQYFGPGTRLTVL.

A word on this clone: Read sequence stops 3 residues before the CDR3 end, and the germline J gene provides the missing end. The chain has TRBV5-1 and TRBJ2-1, with TRBD2 identical over 14 bases. The CDR3 is 17 amino acids. CDR1 and CDR2 (germline): SGHRS, YFSETQ. V lost 0 bases to trimming and J lost 7 bases; unmatched junction nucleotides: 6. This CDR3 is CASSLAETSGGANEQFF. The CDR3 bases that were read are TGCGCCAGCAGCTTGGCCGAGACTAGCGGGGGGGCGAATGAG.

Worth noting for this clone: The read falls 3 residues short of the CDR3 end, and the missing part is taken from the germline J gene. The genes are TRBV11-2 and TRBJ2-6, with D perhaps TRBD2 (6 bases). Germline values: CDR1 SGHAT, CDR2 FQNNGV. There are 13 residues in the CDR3. V lost 7 bases and J lost 3, with 7 bases in between. CDR3 bases read: TGTGCCAGCACCGGGGGTGGGGCCAACGTC. Its protein product is CASTGGGANV. The whole CDR3 reads CASTGGGANVLTF.

As concerns this clone: Read sequence stops 3 residues before the CDR3 end, and the germline J gene provides the missing end. The rearrangement joins TRBV6-1 to TRBJ1-2, with D tentatively TRBD1 (5 bases). Trimming left V 3 bases short and J 3 bases short, with 14 bases between. Per the germline V gene, CDR1 is MNHNS and CDR2 is SASEGT. This CDR3 contains 15 residues. This chain's CDR3 is CASSDKGKSDYGYTF. Partial CDR3 DNA: TGTGCCAGCAGTGATAAGGGGAAAAGTGACTATGGC.

On this clone: The read finishes 3 residues shy of the CDR3 end, and the germline J gene is used to complete it. The rearrangement uses TRBV2 and TRBJ2-3; 9 nucleotides align to TRBD2. The CDR3 totals 17 residues. The germline CDR1 and CDR2 sequences are SNHLY and FYNNEI. V lost 7 bases to trimming and J lost 1 base; unmatched junction nucleotides: 12. Here the CDR3 reads CASINLWSSGGTDTQYF. The CDR3 bases that were read are TGTGCCAGCATCAACCTTTGGTCTAGCGGGGGCACAGATACG. Combining the CDR3 with reference TRBV2 and TRBJ2-3 gives the whole variable domain EPEVTQTPSHQVTQMGQEVILRCVPISNHLYFYWYRQILGQKVEFLVSFYNNEISEKSEIFDDQFSVERPDGSNFTLKIRSTKLEDSAMYFCASINLWSSGGTDTQYFGPGTRLTVL.

Note on this clone: The read is 3 residues too short to cover the CDR3 end, so that end is filled in from the germline J gene. J is TRBJ1-1 and V is TRBV29-1, with D tentatively TRBD1 (5 bases). V dropped 7 bases and J dropped 3 bases, with 15 bases sitting between them. Per the germline V gene, CDR1 is SQVTM and CDR2 is ANQGSEA. The CDR3 contains 13 residues. The CDR3 DNA, read in part, is TGCAGCGGTCGTGGCGGGGCGGACACTGAA. Encoded protein: CSGRGGADTE. The CDR3 as a whole reads CSGRGGADTEAFF.

Note on this clone: The read finishes 3 residues shy of the CDR3 end, and the germline J gene is used to complete it. The chain uses TRBV7-8 and TRBJ1-2, with 9 bases matching TRBD1. V shed 0 bases and J 0 bases; nucleotides not matched to a gene: 5. CDR3 length equals 17 residues. CDR1 SGHVS and CDR2 FQNEAQ come from the germline V gene. CDR3 in amino acids: CASSLARDRASNYGYTF. The CDR3 bases that were read are TGTGCCAGCAGCTTAGCGAGGGACAGGGCCTCTAACTATGGC.

Comments on this clone: Read sequence stops 3 residues before the CDR3 end, and the germline J gene provides the missing end. V usage is TRBV20-1 and J usage is TRBJ2-7; 7 bases are shared with TRBD2. The trim removed 5 bases at V and 1 base at J, leaving 5 bases unmatched. The CDR3 has 13 residues. CDR1 and CDR2 (germline): DFQATT, SNEGSKA (reference sequence). The sequenced part of the CDR3 DNA is TGCAGTGCTGGACGGGGAGGGTCCTACGAG. This encodes CSAGRGGSYE. In full, the CDR3 is CSAGRGGSYEQYF.

Worth noting for this clone: Read coverage stops 3 residues before the CDR3 terminus; the germline J gene supplies the remainder. The same CDR3 is also encoded by other DNA sequences in this sample. V usage is TRBV7-3 and J usage is TRBJ1-4; 10 bases align to TRBD1. Germline V gene lookup returns CDR1 SGHTA and CDR2 FQGTGA. The CDR3 totals 18 residues. Unmatched junction bases numbered 13, after V lost 1 base and J lost 8 bases. CDR3 amino acids: CASSLMGQGQLGFEKLFF. The sequenced part of the CDR3 DNA is TGTGCCAGCAGCTTAATGGGACAGGGGCAATTGGGTTTCGAAAAA.

Comments on this clone: The read stops 3 residues short of the end of the CDR3; the missing end is completed from the germline J gene. The chain recombines TRBV29-1 with TRBJ1-4; a possible D gene is TRBD1 (5 bases). Trimming cost V 7 bases and J 10 bases, with 16 bases left between them. The CDR3 has 12 residues. Germline lookup yields CDR1 SQVTM and CDR2 ANQGSEA. CDR3 sequence: CSAGTAGGKLFF. The DNA read from the CDR3 is TGCAGCGCGGGGACGGCGGGGGGAAAA.

By frequency, this clone registers medium-sized. The CDR3 goes on 3 residues after the read ends, and that part is filled in from the germline J gene. The V call is TRBV5-6, the J call TRBJ2-3; no clear D gene. The CDR3 totals 14 residues. Germline V gene sequence: CDR1 SGHDT, CDR2 YYEEEE. V was trimmed by 2 bases and J by 2 bases, leaving 9 bases between them. The CDR3: CASSFSSFTDTQYF. The CDR3 DNA, read in part, is TGTGCCAGCAGCTTTTCCTCCTTCACAGATACG.

As concerns this clone: The read comes to an end 3 residues before the CDR3 does, leaving the germline J gene to fill in the end. The rearrangement links TRBV13 to TRBJ1-3; 7 nucleotides agree with TRBD1. V was clipped by 1 base and J by 1 base; unmatched bases: 4. Germline values: CDR1 PRHDT, CDR2 FYEKMQ (reference sequence). The CDR3 is 16 amino acids. CDR3 residues: CASSLAGGVSGNTIYF. The part of the CDR3 DNA that was read is TGTGCCAGCAGCTTAGCAGGGGGTGTATCTGGAAACACC.

As for this clone: The read comes to an end 3 residues before the CDR3 does, leaving the germline J gene to fill in the end. The chain carries TRBV20-1 and TRBJ2-7; TRBD2 might be the D (6 bases). Germline assignment: CDR1 DFQATT and CDR2 SNEGSKA (reference sequence). Trimming removed 8 bases from V and 4 bases from J, with 15 bases in between. This CDR3 contains 12 residues. The sequenced part of the CDR3 DNA is TGCAGTACTGGGAAGGGGAGGTACGAG. Translated, it gives CSTGKGRYE. The whole CDR3 region reads CSTGKGRYEQYF.

Details on this clone: The missing CDR3 end, 3 residues past where the read stops, is filled in from the germline J gene. V and J are TRBV20-1 and TRBJ2-5; D is unresolved. The CDR3 runs 15 residues. V was pared by 1 base and J by 1 base, with 13 bases between. Germline lookup yields CDR1 DFQATT and CDR2 SNEGSKA (reference sequence). The sequenced part of the CDR3 DNA is TGCAGTGCTAGAGTCGGATCCGGGTCCCAAGAGACC. It translates to CSARVGSGSQET. The full-length CDR3 reads as CSARVGSGSQETQYF.

The CDR3 protein is CASSPNINQPQHF. The DNA read from the CDR3 is TGTGCCAGCAGCCCTAATATCAATCAGCCC. V usage is TRBV7-2 and J usage is TRBJ1-5, with D unresolved. From the germline J gene comes the end of the CDR3, since the read stops 3 residues before it. V shed 5 bases and J shed 3 bases, with 8 bases lying between them. The CDR3 contains 13 residues. Looked up from germline, CDR1 is SGHTA and CDR2 is FQGNSA.